This T cell receptor (beta chain) is from a study of cytomegalovirus exposure and HLA in healthy donors. This CDR3 region has 11 residues. Trimming left V 4 bases short and J 6 bases short, with 10 bases between. Germline V gives CDR1 DFQATT, CDR2 SNEGSKA (reference sequence). Primers for the PCR totalled 60 Vbeta and 13 Jbeta. The repertoire was sequenced with immunoSEQ multiplex PCR; TCRdb's copy has only in-frame clones and lacks some. The sample's table shows 40,000 to 50,000 clones. This receptor was taken from a woman in her thirties or forties in good health and CMV-seronegative. Sequences were obtained from PBMCs. The chain is built from TRBV20-1 and TRBJ2-7; D call uncertain. This CDR3 reads CSAMGRSEQYF. For the CDR3, the DNA is TGCAGTGCTATGGGCCGCTCCGAGCAGTACTTC.